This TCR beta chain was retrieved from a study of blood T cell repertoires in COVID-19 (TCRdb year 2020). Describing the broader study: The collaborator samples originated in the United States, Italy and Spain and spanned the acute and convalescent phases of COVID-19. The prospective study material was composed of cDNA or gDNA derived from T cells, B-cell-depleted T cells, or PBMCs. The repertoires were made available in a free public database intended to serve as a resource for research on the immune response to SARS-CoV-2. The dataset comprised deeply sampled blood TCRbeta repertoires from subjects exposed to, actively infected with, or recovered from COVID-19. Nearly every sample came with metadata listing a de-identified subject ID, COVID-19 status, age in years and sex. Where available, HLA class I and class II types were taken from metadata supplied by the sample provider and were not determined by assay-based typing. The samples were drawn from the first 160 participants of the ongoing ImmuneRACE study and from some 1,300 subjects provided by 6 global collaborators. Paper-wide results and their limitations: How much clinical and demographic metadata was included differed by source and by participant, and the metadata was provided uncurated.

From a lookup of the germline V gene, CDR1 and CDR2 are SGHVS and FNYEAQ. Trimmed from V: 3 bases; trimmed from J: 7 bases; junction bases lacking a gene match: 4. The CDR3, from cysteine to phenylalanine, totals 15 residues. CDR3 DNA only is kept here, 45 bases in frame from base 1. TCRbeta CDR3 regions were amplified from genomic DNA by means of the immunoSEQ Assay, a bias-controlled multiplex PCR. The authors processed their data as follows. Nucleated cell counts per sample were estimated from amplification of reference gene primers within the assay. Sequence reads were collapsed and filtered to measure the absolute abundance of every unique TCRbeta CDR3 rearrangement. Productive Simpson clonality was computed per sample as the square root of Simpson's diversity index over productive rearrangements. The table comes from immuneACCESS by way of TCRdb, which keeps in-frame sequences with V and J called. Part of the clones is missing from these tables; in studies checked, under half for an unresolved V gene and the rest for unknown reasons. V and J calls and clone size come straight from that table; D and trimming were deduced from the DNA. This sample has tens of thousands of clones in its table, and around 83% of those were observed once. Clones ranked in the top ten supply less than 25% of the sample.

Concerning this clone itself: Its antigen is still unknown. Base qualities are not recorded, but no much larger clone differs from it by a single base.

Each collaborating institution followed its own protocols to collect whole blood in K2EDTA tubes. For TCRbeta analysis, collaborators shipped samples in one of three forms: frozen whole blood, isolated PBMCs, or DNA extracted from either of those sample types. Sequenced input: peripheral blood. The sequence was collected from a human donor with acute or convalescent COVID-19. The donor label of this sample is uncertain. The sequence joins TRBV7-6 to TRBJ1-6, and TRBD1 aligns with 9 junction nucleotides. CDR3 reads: CASSFGGQGNSPLHF. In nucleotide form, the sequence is TGTGCCAGCAGCTTCGGGGGACAGGGAAATTCACCCCTCCACTTT.